This T cell receptor beta chain originates from a study of T cell responses to AZD1222 COVID-19 vaccine (dated by TCRdb to the early 2020s). At the level of the whole study: AZD1222 recipients whose second dose came at about 4 weeks and those whose second dose came at about 12 weeks were combined into one group, since spike-specific TCR depth and breadth did not differ between the two schedules. TCR sequencing covered roughly 230 trial participants: 207 given two doses of AZD1222 and 26 given two doses of MenACWY control vaccine. Enrollment into the trials was organized by age into subgroups of 18-55, 56-69 and 70-plus years, and those subgroups contained approximately 160, 26 and 62 TCR-sequenced participants, respectively. Overall study outcomes, separate from this receptor: After two AZD1222 doses, both the breadth and the depth of spike-specific TCRs were significantly higher than at day 0 and than in MenACWY recipients. Participants were mostly white British, with more females than males. The authors suggested clonal diversity may have been underestimated. CD4 TCRs associated with the vaccine covered the entire spike protein, and the dominant responses were in regions 160-218 and 743-854. The 56-69-year group was small, and its depth increase did not reach significance, likely because of low power. Reportedly, almost half of the unique spike-specific TCRs recognized epitopes lying outside the regions that are mutated in the B.1.351 and B.1.1.7 variants. Conclusions about previously exposed vaccinees are limited, since just five to seven AZD1222 recipients were seropositive for SARS-CoV-2 at baseline. Because no day 14 peak-response samples were available, the repertoires could be characterized only after the peak T cell response.

As concerns this clone: No antigen is known for it. No per-base quality is available; no much larger clone lies one base away.

This specimen's time point label, per the study, means: baseline before first vaccination. Samples from vaccinated people were obtained from the UK trials COV001 and COV002, which included a single-blind randomized controlled phase 2/3 trial of AZD1222 (ChAdOx1 nCoV-19) in healthy adults. Trial participant PBMC samples were collected at day 0 and day 28 after the second dose for TCRbeta chain sequencing. The CDR3 regions of human TCRbeta chains were subjected to immunosequencing. On the authors' methods: TCRs in the repertoires were compared against a reference library of SARS-CoV-2-specific TCRs that had been generated with the MIRA antigen-specificity platform. Breadth was defined as the fraction of unique TCRs that were SARS-CoV-2-associated, and depth was defined as the fraction of total T cells that were SARS-CoV-2-associated. Using the MIRA data, each spike-specific TCR was assigned both to the spike region to which the TCR was reactive and to a CD4 or CD8 class. Log10-transformed breadth and depth values were compared by one-way ANOVA with Sidak's multiple comparisons tests. TCRdb retrieved this table from immuneACCESS and kept in-frame rearrangements only. Not all clones are present; in checked studies, unresolved V genes account for under half, and no reason is known for the remainder. The V and J calls and clone size are taken from that table; D and trimming were inferred from the DNA. The sample table shows more than 100,000 clones, and about 93% are seen once. The ten largest account for roughly 5.9% of the sample.

The cysteine opens and the phenylalanine closes a CDR3 of 13 amino acids. Here the CDR3 DNA is all that survives: 39 bases in frame from base 1. V gives up 5 bases and J gives up 4 bases, and the segment between their germline ends measures 9 bases. The germline V gene encodes CDR1 SGHRS and CDR2 YFSETQ. The sample here was peripheral blood, taken on day 0 of AZD1222 vaccination. This TCR derives from an adult in good health. Recombination linked TRBV5-1 to TRBJ1-4; the D gene cannot be resolved reliably. The CDR3 protein: CASRREDNEKLFF. The DNA sequence reads TGCGCCAGCAGACGGGAAGATAATGAAAAACTGTTTTTT.